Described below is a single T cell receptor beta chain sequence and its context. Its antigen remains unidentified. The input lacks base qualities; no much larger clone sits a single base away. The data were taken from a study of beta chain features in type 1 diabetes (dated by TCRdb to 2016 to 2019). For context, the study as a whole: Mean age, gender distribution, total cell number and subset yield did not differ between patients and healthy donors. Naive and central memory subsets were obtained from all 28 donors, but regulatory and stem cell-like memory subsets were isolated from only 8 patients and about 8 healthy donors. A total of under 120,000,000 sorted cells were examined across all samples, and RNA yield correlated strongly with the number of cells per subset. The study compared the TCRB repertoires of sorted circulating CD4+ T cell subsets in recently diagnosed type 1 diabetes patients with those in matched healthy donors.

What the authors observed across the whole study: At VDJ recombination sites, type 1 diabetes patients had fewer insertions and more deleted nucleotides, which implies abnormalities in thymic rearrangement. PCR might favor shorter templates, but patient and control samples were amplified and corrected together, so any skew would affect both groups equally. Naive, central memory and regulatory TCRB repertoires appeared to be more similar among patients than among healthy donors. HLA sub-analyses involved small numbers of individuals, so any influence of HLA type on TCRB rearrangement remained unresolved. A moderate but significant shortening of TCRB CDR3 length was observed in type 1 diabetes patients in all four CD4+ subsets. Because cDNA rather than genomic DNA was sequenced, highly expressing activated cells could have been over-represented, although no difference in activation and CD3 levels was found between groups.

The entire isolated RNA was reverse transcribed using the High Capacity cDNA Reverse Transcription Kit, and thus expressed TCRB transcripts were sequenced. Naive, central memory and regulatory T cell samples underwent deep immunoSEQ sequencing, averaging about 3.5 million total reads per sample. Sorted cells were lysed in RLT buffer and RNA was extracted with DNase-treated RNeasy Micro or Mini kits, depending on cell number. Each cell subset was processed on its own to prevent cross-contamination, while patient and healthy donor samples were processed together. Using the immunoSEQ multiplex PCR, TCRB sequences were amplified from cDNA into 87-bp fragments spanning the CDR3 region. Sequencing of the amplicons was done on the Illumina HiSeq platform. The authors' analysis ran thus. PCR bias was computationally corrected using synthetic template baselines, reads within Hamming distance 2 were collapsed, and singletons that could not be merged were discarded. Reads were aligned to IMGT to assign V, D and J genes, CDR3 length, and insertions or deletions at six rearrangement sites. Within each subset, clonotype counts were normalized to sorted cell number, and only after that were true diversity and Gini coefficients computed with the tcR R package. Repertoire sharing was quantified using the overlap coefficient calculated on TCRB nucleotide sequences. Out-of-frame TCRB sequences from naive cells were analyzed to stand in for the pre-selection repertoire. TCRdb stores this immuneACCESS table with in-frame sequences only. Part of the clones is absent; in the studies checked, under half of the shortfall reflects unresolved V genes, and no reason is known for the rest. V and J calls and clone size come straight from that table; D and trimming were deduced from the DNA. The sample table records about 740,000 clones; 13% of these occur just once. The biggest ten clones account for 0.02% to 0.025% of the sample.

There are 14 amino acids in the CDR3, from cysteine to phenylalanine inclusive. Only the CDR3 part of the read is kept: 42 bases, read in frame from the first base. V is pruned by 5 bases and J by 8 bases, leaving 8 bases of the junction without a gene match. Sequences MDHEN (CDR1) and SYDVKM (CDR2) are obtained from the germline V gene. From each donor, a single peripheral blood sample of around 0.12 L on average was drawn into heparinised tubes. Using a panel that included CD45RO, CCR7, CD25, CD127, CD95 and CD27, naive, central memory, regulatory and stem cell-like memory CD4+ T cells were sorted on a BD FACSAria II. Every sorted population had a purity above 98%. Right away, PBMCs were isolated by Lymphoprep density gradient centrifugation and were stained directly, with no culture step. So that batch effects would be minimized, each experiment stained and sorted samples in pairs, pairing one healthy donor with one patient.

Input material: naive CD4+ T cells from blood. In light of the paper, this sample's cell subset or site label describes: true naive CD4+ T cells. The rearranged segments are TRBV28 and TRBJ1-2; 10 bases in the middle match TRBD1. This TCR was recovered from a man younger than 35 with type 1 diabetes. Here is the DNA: TGTGCCAGCAGTCAGACAGGGGGCGCGGGAGGCTACACCTTC. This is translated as CASSQTGGAGGYTF.